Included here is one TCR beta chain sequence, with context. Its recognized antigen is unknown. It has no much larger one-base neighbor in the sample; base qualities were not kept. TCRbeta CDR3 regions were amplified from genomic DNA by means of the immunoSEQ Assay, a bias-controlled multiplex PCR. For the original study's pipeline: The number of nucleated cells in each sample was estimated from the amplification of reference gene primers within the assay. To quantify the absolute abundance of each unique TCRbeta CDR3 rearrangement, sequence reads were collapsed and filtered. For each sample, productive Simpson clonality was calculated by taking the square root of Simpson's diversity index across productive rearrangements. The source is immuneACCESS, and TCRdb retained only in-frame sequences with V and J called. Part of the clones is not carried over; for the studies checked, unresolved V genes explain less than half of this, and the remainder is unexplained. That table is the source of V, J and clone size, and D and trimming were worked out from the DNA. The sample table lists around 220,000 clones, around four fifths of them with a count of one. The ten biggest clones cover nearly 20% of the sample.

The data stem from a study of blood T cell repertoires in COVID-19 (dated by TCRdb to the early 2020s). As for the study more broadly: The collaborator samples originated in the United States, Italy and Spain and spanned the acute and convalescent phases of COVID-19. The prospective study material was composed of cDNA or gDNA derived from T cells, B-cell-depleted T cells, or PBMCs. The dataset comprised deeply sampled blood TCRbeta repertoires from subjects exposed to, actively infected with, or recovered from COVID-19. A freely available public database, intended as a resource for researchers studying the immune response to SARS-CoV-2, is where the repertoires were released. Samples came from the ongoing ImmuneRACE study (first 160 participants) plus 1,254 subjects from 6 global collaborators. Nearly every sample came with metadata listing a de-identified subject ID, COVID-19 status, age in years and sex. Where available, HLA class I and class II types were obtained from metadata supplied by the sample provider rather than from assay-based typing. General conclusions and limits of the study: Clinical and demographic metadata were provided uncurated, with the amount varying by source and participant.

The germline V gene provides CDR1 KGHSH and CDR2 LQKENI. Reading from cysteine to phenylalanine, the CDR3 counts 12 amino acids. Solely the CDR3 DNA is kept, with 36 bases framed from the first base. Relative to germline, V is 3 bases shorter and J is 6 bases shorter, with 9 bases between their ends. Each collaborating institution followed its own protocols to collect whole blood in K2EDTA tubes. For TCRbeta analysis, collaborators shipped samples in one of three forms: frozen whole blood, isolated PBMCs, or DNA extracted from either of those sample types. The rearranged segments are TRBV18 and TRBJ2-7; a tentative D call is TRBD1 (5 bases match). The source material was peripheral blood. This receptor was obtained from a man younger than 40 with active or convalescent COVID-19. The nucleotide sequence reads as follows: TGTGCCAGCTCACCCCAGGGTTTCGAGCAGTACTTC. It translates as CASSPQGFEQYF. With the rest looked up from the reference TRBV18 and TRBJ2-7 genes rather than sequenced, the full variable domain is NAGVMQNPRHLVRRRGQEARLRCSPMKGHSHVYWYRQLPEEGLKFMVYLQKENIIDESGMPKERFSAEFPKEGPSILRIQQVVRGDSAAYFCASSPQGFEQYFGPGTRLTVT.